The source of this T cell receptor (beta chain) is a study of cytomegalovirus exposure and HLA in healthy donors. Study-level information: Early on, a data release was issued that held roughly 84 million unique TCRs from HLA-typed donors.

The V gene's germline CDR1 is MNHEY and CDR2 SMNVEV (reference sequence). The CDR3 is made up of 12 amino acids. The ends were cut back, 8 bases at V and 7 bases at J, with 15 bases in the middle. PCR employed 60 Vbeta and 13 Jbeta primers. Here immunoSEQ multiplex PCR was the method, and the copy in TCRdb shows in-frame clones only, minus some. The sample records approximately 70,000 clones, around four fifths being singletons. This clone was seen a few times. The rearrangement uses TRBV27 and TRBJ2-7, with D perhaps matching TRBD1 (6 bases). The sequence came from a man between 35 and 55 years old in good health and CMV-seronegative. Sequenced sample: PBMCs. The CDR3 DNA sequence: TGTGCCAGCCTTTCACAGGGCTCGGAGCAGTACTTC. Its protein product is CASLSQGSEQYF.